This T cell receptor (beta chain) originates from a study of graft-versus-host responses after intestinal transplantation (dated by TCRdb to the early 2020s). About the full investigation: Recipients received multivisceral, liver-intestinal, or isolated intestinal transplants. Anti-thymocyte globulin induction was given to all recipients, followed by maintenance tacrolimus and steroids for 2 to 4 years. After intestinal transplantation, graft-versus-host and host-versus-graft alloreactive T cell clones in the graft, circulation and bone marrow were tracked using bulk TCR-beta CDR3 sequencing. Alloreactive clones were identified by sequencing pre-transplant mixed lymphocyte reaction products and comparing them with unstimulated pre-transplant donor and recipient T cells. The cohort enrolled about two dozen intestinal transplant recipients including one retransplant, and a few patients lacking pretransplant specimens were excluded. Donor T cell macrochimerism was defined as a peak of at least 4% donor T cells among recipient peripheral blood mononuclear cells. Instead of going to the commercial service, samples from a few later patients were sequenced in-house on an Illumina MiSeq and processed with MiXCR.

Of note for this clone: The target of this receptor is not known. No quality values exist for individual bases; no much larger clone is one base distant.

Library preparation used the immunoSEQ multiplex PCR assay. For most patients, genomic DNA was subjected to high-throughput TCR-beta CDR3 sequencing by Adaptive Biotechnologies. The source study handled its data this way. Adaptive's ImmunoSEQ software was the source of the TCR sequencing data for about 17 patients, while a few other patients were processed with MiXCR and VDJtools. CDR3 nucleotide sequences shared by donor and recipient were removed because the origin of these sequences could not be assigned. To be classed as alloreactive, a clone needed at least 2-fold expansion over unstimulated cells and a minimum CFSE-low frequency of 0.002% (template counts) or 0.001% (read counts). Mappable clones were those detected in sequenced pre-transplant spleen, lymph node, or MLR CFSE-low populations of the donor or recipient. Cumulative frequency of alloreactive clones was calculated as a percentage of all sequences weighted by copy number. Held by TCRdb, this immuneACCESS table contains in-frame sequences only and omits some clones. Under half of the omission traces to an unresolved V gene where checked; the cause of the rest is unknown. V, J and clone size are taken as reported in that table, and D and trimming were inferred from the DNA itself. The sample contains about 97,000 clones, 75% to 95% of them found a single time. About 16% of the sample comes from the top ten.

In the first month after transplant, blood samples were collected up to 4 times, and after that at least monthly when available. What the authors observed across the whole study: The conclusions were limited by the relatively low number and heterogeneity of the intestinal transplant patients. Early after transplant, peak levels of circulating GvH clones were found to be associated with declines in HvG clones. GvH clones turned up in recipient bone marrow, with some appearing earlier in ileal mucosa or blood, a pattern consistent with an intestinal mucosal origin. Patients with donor T cell macrochimerism had high GvH to HvG T cell clonal ratios in their allografts.

The clonotype originates from a human patient who received an intestinal transplant, so some T cells may come from the graft donor. The source material was PBMCs, sampled 450 to 480 days after intestinal transplant.

The bases are TGTGCCAGCAGCGAAAACGGGGGCAGCAATCAGCCCCAGCATTTT. The encoded protein is CASSENGGSNQPQHF. Here the chain combines TRBV5-8 and TRBJ1-5; tentative D gene TRBD1, with 6 bases matching. Per the germline V gene, SGHTS is the CDR1 and YDEGEE is the CDR2. Trimming takes 4 bases from V and 1 base from J, and the germline ends sit 12 bases apart. Spanning cysteine to phenylalanine, the CDR3 consists of 15 amino acids. The retained sequence is limited to the CDR3, 45 bases, with the frame set at the first base.